This T cell receptor (beta chain) was documented in a study of blood T cells in healthy people across ages. Details on this clonotype: No antigen is known for it.

CDR1 MNHNS and CDR2 SASEGT come from the germline V gene. The CDR3 sequence is 15 residues long. The V gene lost 4 bases and the J gene lost 0 bases, with 9 bases spanning the gap. In each sample, at least 7 million PBMCs were isolated. Using a J-beta primer mix together with a sample-barcoded 5' primer, a second PCR was run for about 6 to 11 cycles. Each cDNA molecule was tagged by a template-switch adaptor that had 12 random nucleotides. TCRdb re-derived calls from the 5' RACE reads in MiXCR, one entry per CDR3 protein. The sample carries about 730,000 distinct CDR3 sequences, around 40% recorded once. General study findings and limits: In the absence of known donor CMV status, changes in expanded clonotypes were possibly confounded. With unsorted PBMCs, a conclusive comparison of naive versus antigen-experienced cells was not possible.

The specimen sequenced was blood. The receptor's source is an older woman in good health. The chain is built from TRBV6-1 and TRBJ2-2; D gene unclear. Here the CDR3 reads CASSAVGANTGELFF. The CDR3 DNA reads TGTGCCAGCAGTGCTGTTGGGGCGAACACCGGGGAGCTGTTTTTT.